The 13 T cell receptor beta chains in this list originate from one sample, sequenced in a study of Graves' ophthalmopathy and Graves' hyperthyroidism. The TCR beta CDR3 regions underwent amplification from RNA transcripts. HTBI primers primed a first-round RT-PCR, and a second-round multiplex PCR followed. Via MiXCR, TCRdb re-called the multiplex PCR reads, giving one row per CDR3 protein. The data hold about 1.2 million distinct CDR3 sequences, with 35% to 40% observed a single time. The sample taken for sequencing was peripheral blood or thyroid tissue (not recorded which). The origin of the receptors is an adult man with Graves' hyperthyroidism.

The chain combines TRBV12-3 or TRBV12-4 with TRBJ1-2, with TRBD1 matching 11 bases. The CDR3 is 16 amino acids. J was trimmed by 5 bases and V by 4 bases; bases with no gene match: 9. CDR3 DNA sequence: TGTGCCAGCAGTTCCCCGCGGACAGGGGGCGGGTATGGCTACACCTTC. Encoded protein: CASSSPRTGGGYGYTF.

To note about this clonotype: A read error may be the cause here, since a much bigger clone is one base away. The rearrangement joins TRBV19 to TRBJ2-2; the D call may be TRBD1 or TRBD2 (5 bases each). Germline V gene lookup returns CDR1 LNHDA and CDR2 SQIVND (reference sequence). The length of the CDR3 is 13 residues. CDR3 amino acids: CALREGYTGELSF. The CDR3 coding sequence is TGTGCCCTCAGGGAAGGGTACACCGGGGAGCTGTCTTTT.

As concerns this clonotype: A much larger clone is a single base away; this may be a read error. The chain combines TRBV19 with TRBJ1-2; D gene ambiguous. The CDR3 has 15 amino acids. The V and J ends lost 3 bases and 0 bases respectively, with 11 bases between them. Germline loops: CDR1 LNHDA, CDR2 SQIVND (reference sequence). Written as DNA, the CDR3 is TGTGCCAGTAGTATCCTTCCAGGACCTAACTATGGCTACACCTTC. Residues: CASSILPGPNYGYTF. The full variable domain, in which reference TRBV19 and TRBJ1-2 provide the parts outside the CDR3, is DGGITQSPKYLFRKEGQNVTLSCEQNLNHDAMYWYRQDPGQGLRLIYYSQIVNDFQKGDIAEGYSVSREKKESFPLTVTSAQKNPTAFYLCASSILPGPNYGYTFGSGTRLTVV.

The count of this clonotype is one. The chain uses TRBV10-3 and TRBJ2-2; no clear D gene. CDR1 is ENHRY and CDR2 is SYGVKD in the germline V gene. The CDR3 has 14 amino acids. V dropped 9 bases and J dropped 1 base, with 12 bases sitting between them. DNA for the CDR3: TGTGCCATGACCTCGAAAGGGAACACCGGGGAGCTGTTTTTT. The encoded protein is CAMTSKGNTGELFF.

This clonotype was detected many times. The V gene is TRBV5-1, the J gene TRBJ1-5; possible D gene TRBD1, 6 bases. V was cut by 3 bases and J by 3 bases, with 13 bases left in between. CDR1 SGHRS and CDR2 YFSETQ come from the germline V gene. This CDR3 region has 15 residues. The CDR3 is CASSSEDSVNQPQHF. Here the CDR3 DNA reads TGCGCCAGCAGCTCGGAGGACAGCGTCAATCAGCCCCAGCATTTT.

The chain links TRBV29-1 to TRBJ1-6; possible D gene TRBD1, 5 bases. V dropped 6 bases and J dropped 10 bases, with 34 bases sitting between them. The V gene's germline CDR1 is SQVTM and CDR2 ANQGSEA. CDR3 length: 19 amino acids. CDR3 nucleotide sequence: TGCAGCGTCCGATCACCCGGGACCCTGGCCGGGGAACTCGGGTCACCCCTCCACTTT. Its translation: CSVRSPGTLAGELGSPLHF.

In its sample, this clonotype was seen a few times. The chain employs TRBV29-1 and TRBJ2-7; no reliable D call. V lost 5 bases and J lost 2, with 10 bases in between. Per germline, CDR1 SQVTM and CDR2 ANQGSEA. This CDR3 has 12 amino acids. This CDR3 reads CSVKPGAYEQYF. The CDR3 nucleotides are TGCAGCGTTAAGCCTGGGGCCTACGAGCAGTACTTC.

The chain joins TRBV10-2 to TRBJ1-5, with a weak D call TRBD1 (6 bases). CDR1 is WSHSY and CDR2 is SAAADI in the germline V gene. V shed 6 bases and J shed 6 bases, with 12 bases lying between them. The CDR3 extends over 13 amino acids. CDR3 coding DNA: TGCGCCAGCAGCGGGGGGCACCGTCAGCCCCAGCATTTT. It is translated as CASSGGHRQPQHF.

This clonotype has ten or more counts. V is TRBV7-9 and J is TRBJ1-2, with 8 bases lining up with TRBD1. The CDR3 extends over 13 amino acids. Germline CDR1 SEHNR, CDR2 FQNEAQ (reference sequence). The ends lost 4 bases at V and 6 bases at J; junction bases unmatched: 4. The CDR3: CASSSDRGHGYTF. The CDR3 DNA is TGTGCCAGCAGCTCCGACAGGGGACATGGCTACACCTTC.

This clonotype was found many times. This chain uses TRBV9 with TRBJ1-5, with D maybe TRBD1 (5 bases). This CDR3 contains 15 residues. Germline values: CDR1 SGDLS, CDR2 YYNGEE. Trimming removed 4 bases at V and 3 bases at J, with 14 bases between. The CDR3 coding sequence is TGTGCCAGCAGCCCTGGGGCAGGGCCCAATCAGCCCCAGCATTTT. This translates into CASSPGAGPNQPQHF. Variable domain in full (rest from reference TRBV9 and TRBJ1-5): DSGVTQTPKHLITATGQRVTLRCSPRSGDLSVYWYQQSLDQGLQFLIQYYNGEERAKGNILERFSAQQFPDLHSELNLSSLELGDSALYFCASSPGAGPNQPQHFGDGTRLSIL.

This clonotype was observed many times. The V call is TRBV7-9, the J call TRBJ1-1, with D tentatively TRBD1 (5 bases). V was clipped by 6 bases and J by 8 bases, with 10 bases between them. The CDR3 totals 11 residues. The germline V gene has CDR1 SEHNR and CDR2 FQNEAQ (reference sequence). The CDR3 spells CASRVQEEAFF. In DNA, the CDR3 is TGTGCCAGCAGAGTACAGGAAGAAGCTTTCTTT.

This clonotype came up a few times. The chain is built from TRBV7-6 and TRBJ2-5; the match to TRBD1 covers 8 bases. This CDR3 has 13 amino acids. V lost 10 bases, J lost 5 bases, and 9 bases stayed unmatched. Germline lookup yields CDR1 SGHVS and CDR2 FNYEAQ. Here the CDR3 DNA reads TGTGCCACCAAGGACAGGGTTACGGAGACCCAGTACTTC. Amino acid sequence: CATKDRVTETQYF.

This chain joins TRBV14 and TRBJ2-7; D assignment may be TRBD1 or TRBD2 (5 bases each). This CDR3 has 16 amino acids. Germline V gene data show CDR1 as SGHDN and CDR2 as FVKESK. With 1 base removed from V and 3 bases from J, the gap between germline ends came to 16 bases. CDR3 nucleotide sequence: TGTGCCAGCAGCCAAGGGGGGTTAAGACGGGGCTACGAGCAGTACTTC. Amino acid sequence: CASSQGGLRRGYEQYF. Drawing the rest from reference TRBV14 and TRBJ2-7, the complete variable domain is EAGVTQFPSHSVIEKGQTVTLRCDPISGHDNLYWYRRVMGKEIKFLLHFVKESKQDESGMPNNRFLAERTGGTYSTLKVQPAELEDSGVYFCASSQGGLRRGYEQYFGPGTRLTVT.